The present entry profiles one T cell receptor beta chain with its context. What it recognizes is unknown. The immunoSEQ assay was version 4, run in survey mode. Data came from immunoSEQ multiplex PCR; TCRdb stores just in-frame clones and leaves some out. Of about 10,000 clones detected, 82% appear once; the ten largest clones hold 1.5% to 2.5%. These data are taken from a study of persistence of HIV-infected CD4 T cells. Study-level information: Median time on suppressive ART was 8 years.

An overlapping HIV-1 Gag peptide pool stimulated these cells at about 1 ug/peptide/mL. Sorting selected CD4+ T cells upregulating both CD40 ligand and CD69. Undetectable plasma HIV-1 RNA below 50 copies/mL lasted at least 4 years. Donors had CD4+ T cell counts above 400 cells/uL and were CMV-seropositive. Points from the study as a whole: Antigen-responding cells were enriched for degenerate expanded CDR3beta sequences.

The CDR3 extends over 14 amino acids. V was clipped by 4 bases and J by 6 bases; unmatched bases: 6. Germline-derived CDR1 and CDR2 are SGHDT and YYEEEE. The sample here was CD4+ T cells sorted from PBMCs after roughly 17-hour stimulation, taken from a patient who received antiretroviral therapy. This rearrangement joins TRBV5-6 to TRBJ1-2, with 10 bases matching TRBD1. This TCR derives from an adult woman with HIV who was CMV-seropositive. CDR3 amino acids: CASSPPGQGNGYTF. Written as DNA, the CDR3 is TGTGCCAGCAGCCCGCCGGGACAGGGGAATGGCTACACCTTC.